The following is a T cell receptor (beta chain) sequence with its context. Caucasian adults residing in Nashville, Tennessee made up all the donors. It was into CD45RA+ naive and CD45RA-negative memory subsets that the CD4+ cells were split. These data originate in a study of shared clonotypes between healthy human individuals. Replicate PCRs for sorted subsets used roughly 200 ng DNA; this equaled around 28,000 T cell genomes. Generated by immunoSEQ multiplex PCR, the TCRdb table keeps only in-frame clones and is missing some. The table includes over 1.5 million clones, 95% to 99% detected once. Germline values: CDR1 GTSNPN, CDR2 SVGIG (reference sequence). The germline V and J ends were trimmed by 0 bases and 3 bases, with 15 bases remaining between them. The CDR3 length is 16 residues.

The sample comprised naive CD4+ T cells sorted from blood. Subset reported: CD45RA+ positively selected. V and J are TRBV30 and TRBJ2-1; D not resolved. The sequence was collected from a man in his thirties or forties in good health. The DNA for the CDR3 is TGTGCCTGGAGTGTACGGTTAGGCAATCTCTACAATGAGCAGTTCTTC. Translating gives CAWSVRLGNLYNEQFF.